Described below is a single T cell receptor beta chain sequence and its context. Its antigen is undetermined. TCRdb's copy holds only in-frame clones and misses some; the assay was immunoSEQ multiplex PCR. The sample records some 17,000 clones, around 80% being singletons. This entry belongs to a study of cytotoxic CD8 clonotypes in ibrutinib-treated CLL. Study-level results: Lymph node repertoires were not studied, and sampling times were unmatched.

This CDR3 has 12 amino acids. With 2 bases removed from V and 8 bases from J, the gap between germline ends came to 11 bases. Germline loops: CDR1 SQVTM, CDR2 ANQGSEA. The TCR comes from a human donor with chronic lymphocytic leukemia. Sequenced here: PBMCs, sampled before ibrutinib treatment. The chain couples TRBV29-1 to TRBJ2-3; no firm D call. The CDR3 sequence is CSVELTLGTQYF. CDR3 DNA sequence: TGCAGCGTTGAACTTACATTAGGTACGCAGTATTTT.